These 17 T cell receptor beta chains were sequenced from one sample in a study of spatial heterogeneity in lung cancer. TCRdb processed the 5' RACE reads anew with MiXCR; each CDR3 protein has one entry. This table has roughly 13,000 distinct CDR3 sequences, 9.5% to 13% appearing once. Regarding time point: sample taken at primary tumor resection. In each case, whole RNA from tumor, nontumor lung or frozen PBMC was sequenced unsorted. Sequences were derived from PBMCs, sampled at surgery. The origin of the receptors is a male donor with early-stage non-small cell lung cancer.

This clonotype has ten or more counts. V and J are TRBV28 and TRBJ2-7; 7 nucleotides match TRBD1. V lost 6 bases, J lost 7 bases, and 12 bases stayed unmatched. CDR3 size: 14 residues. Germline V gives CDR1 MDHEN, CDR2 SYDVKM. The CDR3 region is CASRSPGTVPEQYF. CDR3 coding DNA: TGTGCCAGCAGATCACCCGGGACAGTCCCGGAGCAGTACTTC.

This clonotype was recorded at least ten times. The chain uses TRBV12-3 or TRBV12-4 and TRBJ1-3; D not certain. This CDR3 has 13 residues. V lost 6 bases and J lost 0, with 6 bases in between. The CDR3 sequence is CASSLFSGNTIYF. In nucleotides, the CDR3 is TGTGCCAGCAGCCTTTTCTCTGGAAACACCATATATTTT.

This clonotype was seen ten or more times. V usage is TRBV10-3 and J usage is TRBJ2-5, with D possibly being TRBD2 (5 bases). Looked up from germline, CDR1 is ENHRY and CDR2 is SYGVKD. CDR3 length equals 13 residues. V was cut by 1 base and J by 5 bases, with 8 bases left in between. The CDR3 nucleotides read TGTGCCATCAGTGAGTGGGGAGTGGAGACCCAGTACTTC. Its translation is CAISEWGVETQYF.

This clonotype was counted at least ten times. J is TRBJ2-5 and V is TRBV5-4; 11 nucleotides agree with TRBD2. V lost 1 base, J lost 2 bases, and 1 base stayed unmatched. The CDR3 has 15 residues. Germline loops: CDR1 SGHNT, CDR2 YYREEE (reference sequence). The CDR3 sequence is CASSLTSGSQETQYF. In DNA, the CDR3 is TGTGCCAGCAGCTTGACTAGCGGGAGTCAAGAGACCCAGTACTTC. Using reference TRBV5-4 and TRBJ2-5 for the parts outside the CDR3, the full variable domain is ETGVTQSPTHLIKTRGQQVTLRCSSQSGHNTVSWYQQALGQGPQFIFQYYREEENGRGNFPPRFSGLQFPNYSSELNVNALELDDSALYLCASSLTSGSQETQYFGPGTRLLVL.

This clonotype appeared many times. Here the CDR3 DNA reads TGTGCCAGCAGCTACACAGGGAGGGCGAACACTGAAGCTTTCTTT. Translating gives CASSYTGRANTEAFF. This chain connects TRBV7-3 to TRBJ1-1; perhaps TRBD1 as D (6 bases). V was shortened by 4 bases and J by 1 base, with 13 bases between the two germline ends. Per the germline V gene, CDR1 is SGHTA and CDR2 is FQGTGA. The CDR3 length is 15 residues.

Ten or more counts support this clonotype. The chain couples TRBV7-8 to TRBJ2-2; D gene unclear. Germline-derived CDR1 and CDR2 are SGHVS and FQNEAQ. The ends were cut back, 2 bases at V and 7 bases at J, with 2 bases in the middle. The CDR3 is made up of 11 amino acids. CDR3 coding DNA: TGTGCCAGCAGCTTAATCGGGGAGCTGTTTTTT. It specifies CASSLIGELFF.

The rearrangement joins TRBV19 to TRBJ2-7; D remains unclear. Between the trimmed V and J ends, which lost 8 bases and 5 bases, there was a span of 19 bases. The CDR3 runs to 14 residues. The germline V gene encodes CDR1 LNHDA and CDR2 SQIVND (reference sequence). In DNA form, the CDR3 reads TGTGCCAGTTCGGGCGGCATGAGACGCCACGAGCAGTACTTC. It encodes CASSGGMRRHEQYF.

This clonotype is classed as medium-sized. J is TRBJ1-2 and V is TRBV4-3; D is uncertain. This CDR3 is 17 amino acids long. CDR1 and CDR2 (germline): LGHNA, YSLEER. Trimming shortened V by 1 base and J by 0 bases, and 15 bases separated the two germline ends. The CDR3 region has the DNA TGCGCCAGCAGCCAAGTCGCGAAGACGGCGACTAACTATGGCTACACCTTC. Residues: CASSQVAKTATNYGYTF.

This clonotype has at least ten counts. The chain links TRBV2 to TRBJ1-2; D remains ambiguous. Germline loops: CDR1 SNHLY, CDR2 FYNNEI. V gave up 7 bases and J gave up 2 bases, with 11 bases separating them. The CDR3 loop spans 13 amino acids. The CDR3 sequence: CASNTEGNYGYTF. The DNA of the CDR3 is TGTGCCAGCAATACAGAGGGCAACTATGGCTACACCTTC. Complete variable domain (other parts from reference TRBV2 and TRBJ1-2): EPEVTQTPSHQVTQMGQEVILRCVPISNHLYFYWYRQILGQKVEFLVSFYNNEISEKSEIFDDQFSVERPDGSNFTLKIRSTKLEDSAMYFCASNTEGNYGYTFGSGTRLTVV.

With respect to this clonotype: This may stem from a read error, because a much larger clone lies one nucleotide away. The CDR3 DNA follows: TGCGCCAGCAGTCTATCCGTGGCAGCCACCACAGATACGCAGTATTTT. Amino acids: CASSLSVAATTDTQYF. This rearrangement joins TRBV23-1 to TRBJ2-3; D is uncertain. TRBV23-1 is an ORF for which the function is uncertain. The ends were cut back, 4 bases at V and 2 bases at J, with 16 bases in the middle. This CDR3 contains 16 residues.

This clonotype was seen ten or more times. The chain's CDR3 is CASMRGPGANVLTF. Here the CDR3 DNA reads TGTGCCAGCATGCGAGGGCCCGGGGCCAACGTCCTGACTTTC. This chain links TRBV6-5 with TRBJ2-6, with D maybe TRBD2 (5 bases). V was clipped by 7 bases and J by 4 bases, with 11 bases between them. CDR3 length equals 14 residues. CDR1 and CDR2 (germline): MNHEY, SVGAGI.

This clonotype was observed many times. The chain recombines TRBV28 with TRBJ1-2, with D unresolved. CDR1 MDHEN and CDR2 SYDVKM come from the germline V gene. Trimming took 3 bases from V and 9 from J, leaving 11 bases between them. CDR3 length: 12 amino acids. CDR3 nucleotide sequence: TGTGCCAGCAGTTTTATGGGTGGCAGCTACACCTTC. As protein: CASSFMGGSYTF.

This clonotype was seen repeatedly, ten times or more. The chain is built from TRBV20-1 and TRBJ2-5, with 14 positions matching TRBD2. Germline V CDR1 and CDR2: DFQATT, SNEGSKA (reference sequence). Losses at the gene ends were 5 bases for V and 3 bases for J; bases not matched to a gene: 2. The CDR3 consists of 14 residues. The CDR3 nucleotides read TGCAGTGCTCCGGGACTAGCGGGAGAAGAGACCCAGTACTTC. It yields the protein CSAPGLAGEETQYF.

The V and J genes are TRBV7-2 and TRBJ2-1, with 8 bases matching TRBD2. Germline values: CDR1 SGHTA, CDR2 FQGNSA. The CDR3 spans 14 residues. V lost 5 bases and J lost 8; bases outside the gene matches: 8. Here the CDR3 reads CASSRGTSGYEQFF. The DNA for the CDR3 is TGTGCCAGCAGCCGAGGGACTAGTGGCTATGAGCAGTTCTTC.

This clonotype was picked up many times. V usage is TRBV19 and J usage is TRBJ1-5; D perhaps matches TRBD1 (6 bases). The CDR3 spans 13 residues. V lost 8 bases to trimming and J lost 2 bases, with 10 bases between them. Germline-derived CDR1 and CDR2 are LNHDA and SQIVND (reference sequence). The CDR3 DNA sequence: TGTGCCAGTTCGACAGGACGCAATCAGCCCCAGCATTTT. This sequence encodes CASSTGRNQPQHF.

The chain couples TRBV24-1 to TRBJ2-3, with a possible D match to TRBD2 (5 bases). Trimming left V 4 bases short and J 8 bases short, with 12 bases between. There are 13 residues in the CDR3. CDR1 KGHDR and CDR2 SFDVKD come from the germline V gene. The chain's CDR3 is CATSDPGGLTQYF. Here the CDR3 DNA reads TGTGCCACCAGTGACCCCGGCGGACTTACGCAGTATTTT.

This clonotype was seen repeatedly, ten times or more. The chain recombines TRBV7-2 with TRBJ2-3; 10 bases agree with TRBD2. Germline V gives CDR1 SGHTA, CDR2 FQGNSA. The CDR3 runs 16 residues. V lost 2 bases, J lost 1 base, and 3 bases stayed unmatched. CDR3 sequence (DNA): TGTGCCAGCAGCTTAACTAGCGGGGTGGGCACAGATACGCAGTATTTT. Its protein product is CASSLTSGVGTDTQYF.